This T cell receptor beta chain emerged from a study of graft-versus-host responses after intestinal transplantation. Study background: All of the recipients had induction that used anti-thymocyte globulin, then tacrolimus and steroids for about 3 years.

Assay: immunoSEQ multiplex PCR; the TCRdb copy retains only in-frame clones and omits some. This table has some 27,000 clones, around 96% appearing once. The ends were cut back, 4 bases at V and 7 bases at J, with 18 bases in the middle. This CDR3 comprises 15 residues. Germline CDR1 reads SGHRS; CDR2 reads YFSETQ. This chain connects TRBV5-1 to TRBJ2-1; no clear D. The sequence came from a human patient who received an intestinal transplant, so some T cells may come from the graft donor. Sequencing used PBMCs, obtained roughly 30 days after intestinal transplant. The CDR3 sequence is CASSPEGREANEQFF. The CDR3 DNA reads as TGCGCCAGCAGCCCGGAAGGCCGAGAGGCTAATGAGCAGTTCTTC.